The text below deals with one T cell receptor (beta chain). The germline V gene encodes CDR1 SGHRS and CDR2 YFSETQ. The CDR3 contains 14 residues. Trimming stripped 7 bases from V and 0 bases from J, with 10 bases between. This sample stems from a study of blood T cells in healthy people across ages. Whole-study context: For every two T cells, template switching captured about one barcoded beta molecule.

Alongside a J-beta primer mix, a sample-barcoded 5' primer served in a second PCR lasting roughly 6 to 11 cycles. Each cDNA molecule was tagged by a template-switch adaptor with 12 random nucleotides. TCRdb used MiXCR to reprocess the 5' RACE reads, holding one entry per CDR3 protein. The sample has more than 650,000 distinct CDR3 sequences; more than 25% are singletons. This same sample was also part of a study on T cells of mothers and their children.

The source of this sequence is a boy aged 10-17 years in good health. Input material: blood. The chain is built from TRBV5-1 and TRBJ2-2; D gene uncertain. The CDR3: CASSGRTNTGELFF. The CDR3 region has the DNA TGCGCCAGCTCAGGACGGACGAACACCGGGGAGCTGTTTTTT.